The clone carrying this TCR beta chain came up a few times. These data are taken from a study of identical twins. In TCRdb, the 5' RACE reads were re-called with MiXCR into one record per CDR3 protein. The sample consists of about 690,000 distinct CDR3 sequences, about 20% of them appearing once. The CDR3 sequence is 14 residues long. V was pared by 6 bases and J by 5 bases, with 19 bases between. Germline lookup yields CDR1 DFQATT and CDR2 SNEGSKA (reference sequence). These data are also associated with another study on T cells expressing NK-cell markers. From that second work: Sorted CD3+CD56-NKG2C+, CD3+CD56+NKG2C- and CD3+CD56+NKG2C+ T cells were the source of the TCR beta repertoires. HCMV seropositivity characterized most of the eight sequenced donors, and seronegativity one.

The clonotype was recovered from a woman younger than 30 in good health. Sequenced sample: PBMCs. The chain combines TRBV20-1 with TRBJ1-1, with D perhaps TRBD1 (5 bases). This CDR3 reads CSAVGPLKITEAFF. CDR3 bases: TGCAGTGCCGTGGGACCGCTGAAAATTACTGAAGCTTTCTTT.